Each of the 6 T cell receptor beta chains below was sequenced from the same sample in a study of T-cell memory formation after mild COVID-19. TCRdb fed the 5' RACE reads into MiXCR, producing one record per CDR3 protein. The sample has 200,000 to 250,000 distinct CDR3 sequences, roughly 10% seen once. Sample: PBMCs or a T cell subset sorted from them (not recorded which). The receptors shown here come from a man in his late teens or twenties who had mild COVID-19 (a few samples of this study predate the infection). Cell type and time point are not known.

This clonotype has more than one count but fewer than ten. This sequence joins TRBV7-2 and TRBJ2-7; D unclear. Per the germline V gene, CDR1 is SGHTA and CDR2 is FQGNSA. CDR3 size: 14 residues. V was pared by 2 bases and J by 6 bases, with 14 bases between. The CDR3 DNA reads TGTGCCAGCAGCTTAAGGCCATCCGTCGGCGAGCAGTACGTC. The encoded protein is CASSLRPSVGEQYV.

The chain is built from TRBV6-2 or TRBV6-3 and TRBJ2-7; 11 nucleotides agree with TRBD1. V shed 6 bases and J 3 bases; nucleotides not matched to a gene: 4. CDR3 length: 14 residues. From germline, CDR1 is MNHEY and CDR2 SVGEGT. The CDR3 loop reads CASRRDRGVYEQYF. CDR3 DNA: TGTGCCAGCAGGAGGGACAGGGGGGTCTACGAGCAGTACTTC.

This clonotype was observed at least ten times. This chain joins TRBV4-3 and TRBJ2-5; 8 positions match TRBD2. Germline V gene data show CDR1 as LGHNA and CDR2 as YSLEER. The trim removed 3 bases at V and 5 bases at J, leaving 11 bases unmatched. The CDR3 is made up of 16 amino acids. CDR3 nucleotides: TGCGCCAGCAGCCAGAGTGTATTCACGGGAGGGGAGACCCAGTACTTC. This gives the protein CASSQSVFTGGETQYF.

This clonotype came up many times. The chain combines TRBV5-1 with TRBJ1-6; 7 positions agree with TRBD1. Germline V gene data show CDR1 as SGHRS and CDR2 as YFSETQ. The CDR3 has 14 residues. V lost 1 base to trimming and J lost 8 bases; unmatched junction nucleotides: 3. DNA for the CDR3: TGCGCCAGCAGCTTGATCACAGGGGATTCACCCCTCCACTTT. Protein product: CASSLITGDSPLHF.

This clonotype has just a few counts. V gene TRBV12-3 or TRBV12-4 combines with J gene TRBJ1-4; 9 positions agree with TRBD1. The length of the CDR3 is 16 residues. V shed 5 bases, J shed 4 bases, and the junction held 8 bases outside the gene matches. In DNA, the CDR3 is TGTGCCAGCAGTACAGGGGGCTTTCGGAGTAATGAAAAACTGTTTTTT. Protein: CASSTGGFRSNEKLFF.

In this sample, this clonotype turned up many times. This chain links TRBV7-3 with TRBJ2-1; D unclear. The CDR3 runs to 15 residues. CDR1 and CDR2 (germline): SGHTA, FQGTGA. The V end was cut by 5 bases, the J end by 0 bases, with 11 bases between. The CDR3 loop reads CASSPRFSSYNEQFF. The CDR3, as DNA: TGTGCCAGCAGCCCGAGATTTAGCTCCTACAATGAGCAGTTCTTC.